These 27 T cell receptor beta chains share one sample of origin, sequenced in a study of T cell responses to AZD1222 COVID-19 vaccine. Produced via immunoSEQ multiplex PCR; TCRdb's table is partial and in-frame only. The sample contains 140,000 to 150,000 clones, approximately 93% of which appear only once. The sample was peripheral blood, taken on day 0 of AZD1222 vaccination. The receptors originated from an adult in good health.

This clone was counted once. The chain recombines TRBV19 with TRBJ1-2; 8 bases are shared with TRBD1. V lost 5 bases and J lost 8; bases outside the gene matches: 10. Germline V gene sequence: CDR1 LNHDA, CDR2 SQIVND (reference sequence). This CDR3 has 14 residues. The CDR3 coding sequence is TGTGCCAGTAGTTCGGGGACAGGCTATCGGGGCTACACCTTC. Translating gives CASSSGTGYRGYTF.

Concerning this clone itself: A read error may produce the germline difference seen at one junction end. The chain has TRBV6-5 and TRBJ2-3, with TRBD1 matching 8 bases. The CDR3 loop spans 12 amino acids. The germline gives CDR1 MNHEY, CDR2 SVGAGI. CDR3 DNA sequence: TGTGCCACCAGTTACGACAGGGGAACGCAGTATTTT. This sequence encodes CATSYDRGTQYF.

The rearrangement links TRBV28 to TRBJ2-5; D may match TRBD1 or TRBD2 (6 bases each). Germline CDR1 and CDR2: MDHEN and SYDVKM. The CDR3 is made up of 16 amino acids. V was shortened by 2 bases and J by 5 bases, with 18 bases between the two germline ends. The CDR3 sequence is CASSLMGLGGRETQYF. The CDR3, as DNA: TGTGCCAGCAGTTTAATGGGTCTAGGGGGGAGGGAGACCCAGTACTTC.

The chain combines TRBV6-5 with TRBJ1-1; unclear D gene. Germline CDR1 MNHEY, CDR2 SVGAGI. Deletions cut 6 bases from V and 4 bases from J, with 9 bases between. The CDR3 runs to 12 residues. CDR3 in DNA: TGTGCCAGCAGCCGTCTTCTCACTGAAGCTTTCTTT. Translation gives CASSRLLTEAFF.

This clone was seen a single time. The V gene is TRBV19, the J gene TRBJ1-1; 10 bases map to TRBD1. J lost 1 base, V lost 7 bases, and 3 bases had no gene match. From germline, CDR1 is LNHDA and CDR2 SQIVND (reference sequence). The length of the CDR3 is 14 residues. The CDR3, as DNA: TGTGCCAGTATCCGGACAGGGGGGAACACTGAAGCTTTCTTT. This encodes CASIRTGGNTEAFF.

The table lists this clone with a few counts. This sample also contains other DNA sequences that code for the same CDR3. The gene calls are TRBV30 and TRBJ2-3, with D unclear. Germline CDR1 reads GTSNPN; CDR2 reads SVGIG (reference sequence). This CDR3 has 13 residues. V lost 0 bases to trimming and J lost 1 base, with 5 bases between them. CDR3 sequence: CAWSVRGTDTQYF. Written as DNA, the CDR3 is TGTGCCTGGAGTGTACGGGGCACAGATACGCAGTATTTT.

This clone was seen once. The V gene is TRBV5-6, the J gene TRBJ2-5; maybe TRBD1 (6 bases). The V and J ends lost 2 bases and 1 base respectively, with 9 bases between them. The germline V gene encodes CDR1 SGHDT and CDR2 YYEEEE. This CDR3 has 14 amino acids. In nucleotides, the CDR3 is TGTGCCAGCAGCTTAGAACAGGGCCAAGAGACCCAGTACTTC. It is translated as CASSLEQGQETQYF.

The V and J genes are TRBV4-1 and TRBJ2-1; D is possibly TRBD1 (6 bases). Trimming took 3 bases from V and 13 from J, leaving 13 bases between them. Germline V gives CDR1 MGHRA, CDR2 YSYEKL. The CDR3 covers 12 residues. This chain's CDR3 is CASSQDSLDQFF. In DNA form, the CDR3 reads TGCGCCAGCAGCCAGGACAGTTTGGATCAGTTCTTC.

The chain joins TRBV19 to TRBJ2-7; perhaps D is TRBD1 or TRBD2 (5 bases each). CDR3 size: 13 residues. In germline, CDR1 is LNHDA, CDR2 SQIVND (reference sequence). Trimming pared 4 bases from V and 3 bases from J, leaving 10 bases between. CDR3 region: CASSKGRGYEQYF. The CDR3 bases are TGTGCCAGTAGTAAGGGGAGAGGCTACGAGCAGTACTTC.

This clone has a handful of counts. J is TRBJ2-7 and V is TRBV30; D gene ambiguous. CDR1 is GTSNPN, CDR2 SVGIG, per germline (reference sequence). The length of the CDR3 is 11 residues. Between the trimmed V and J ends, which lost 0 bases and 5 bases, there was a span of 5 bases. CDR3 nucleotide sequence: TGTGCCTGGAGTGTACAAAACGAGCAGTACTTC. This encodes CAWSVQNEQYF.

This chain connects TRBV4-1 to TRBJ2-1; D remains ambiguous. The V end lost 0 bases, the J end lost 6 bases, and 12 bases lay between the germline ends. CDR3 length equals 15 residues. CDR1 MGHRA and CDR2 YSYEKL come from the germline V gene. The CDR3 here is CASSQDVASVNEQFF. The CDR3 DNA reads as TGCGCCAGCAGCCAAGATGTGGCTTCCGTCAATGAGCAGTTCTTC.

The chain is built from TRBV5-1 and TRBJ2-7; D not resolved. CDR1 is SGHRS, CDR2 YFSETQ, per germline. The germline V and J ends were trimmed by 1 base and 2 bases, with 7 bases remaining between them. This CDR3 region has 13 residues. CDR3 region: CASSLTEPYEQYF. Here the CDR3 DNA reads TGCGCCAGCAGCTTGACAGAACCCTACGAGCAGTACTTC.

This sequence joins TRBV10-3 and TRBJ2-3; the D gene could be TRBD1 or TRBD2 (5 bases each). Trimming took off 6 bases at V and 6 bases at J, with 13 bases between the two ends. The CDR3 runs to 13 residues. Looked up from germline, CDR1 is ENHRY and CDR2 is SYGVKD. CDR3 coding DNA: TGTGCCATCAGATTAACTAGGGGCGATACGCAGTATTTT. It yields the protein CAIRLTRGDTQYF.

The chain recombines TRBV2 with TRBJ2-2; 10 bases map to TRBD1. This CDR3 comprises 16 residues. The ends lost 4 bases at V and 4 bases at J; junction bases unmatched: 6. Germline CDR1 is SNHLY and CDR2 is FYNNEI. The DNA for the CDR3 is TGTGCCAGCAGTGCCAGGGGACAGGGGCGCACCGGGGAGCTGTTTTTT. This encodes CASSARGQGRTGELFF.

The chain recombines TRBV12-5 with TRBJ2-2; D gene ambiguous. Germline V gene lookup returns CDR1 LGHNT and CDR2 FRNRAP. This CDR3 has 15 amino acids. The V gene lost 5 bases and the J gene lost 0 bases, with 10 bases spanning the gap. The CDR3 region is CASGSAGSNTGELFF. The CDR3 DNA reads TGTGCTAGTGGTAGTGCCGGCTCGAACACCGGGGAGCTGTTTTTT.

The J gene is TRBJ2-1, the V gene TRBV12-3 or TRBV12-4, with D unresolved. The CDR3 is 13 residues long. The ends were cut back, 3 bases at V and 7 bases at J, with 10 bases in the middle. CDR3 region: CASSFLAGNEQFF. CDR3 DNA: TGTGCCAGCAGTTTCTTAGCTGGTAATGAGCAGTTCTTC.

The V gene is TRBV29-1, the J gene TRBJ2-1; 7 bases are a match to TRBD2. The CDR3 runs 13 residues. CDR1 and CDR2 (germline): SQVTM, ANQGSEA. The CDR3 coding sequence is TGCAGTCATAGCGGGCCGGCCTACAATGAGCAGTTCTTC. Translation: CSHSGPAYNEQFF.

V and J are TRBV3-1 (or the pseudogene TRBV3-2) and TRBJ2-3; D possibly corresponds to TRBD1 (5 bases). This CDR3 is 20 amino acids long. The ends were cut back, 0 bases at V and 2 bases at J, with 24 bases in the middle. CDR1 and CDR2 from the germline V gene are LGHDT and YNNKEL (reference sequence). The chain's CDR3 is CASSQENLFLRGIPTDTQYF. The DNA for the CDR3 is TGTGCCAGCAGCCAAGAAAATCTCTTTTTAAGGGGTATCCCCACAGATACGCAGTATTTT.

The chain uses TRBV25-1 and TRBJ2-1; weak D call: TRBD2 (7 bases). Germline-derived CDR1 and CDR2 are MGHDK and SYGVNS. This CDR3 is built from 15 residues. V was pared by 7 bases and J by 8 bases, with 21 bases between. The CDR3 DNA reads TGTGCCAGCACCTTCTGGGGAGGGGGAAAGGATGAGCAGTTCTTC. It encodes CASTFWGGGKDEQFF.

This chain links TRBV27 with TRBJ2-7; D unclear. Germline lookup yields CDR1 MNHEY and CDR2 SMNVEV (reference sequence). The CDR3 is 15 amino acids. Trimming removed 1 base at V and 2 bases at J, with 12 bases between. In nucleotides, the CDR3 is TGTGCCAGCAGTTTATATTCCCAACTTACCTACGAGCAGTACTTC. Its translation: CASSLYSQLTYEQYF.

This chain joins TRBV9 and TRBJ1-5; possible D gene TRBD1, 5 bases. Germline CDR1 and CDR2: SGDLS and YYNGEE. The CDR3 is made up of 15 amino acids. The V end lost 5 bases, the J end lost 3 bases, and 15 bases lay between the germline ends. The CDR3 here is CASSMGGDNNQPQHF. For the CDR3, the DNA is TGTGCCAGCAGTATGGGGGGGGATAACAATCAGCCCCAGCATTTT.

This sequence joins TRBV9 and TRBJ2-3; no clear D gene. This CDR3 spans 14 amino acids. Germline V gene sequence: CDR1 SGDLS, CDR2 YYNGEE. Deletions cut 0 bases from V and 1 base from J, with 6 bases between. The CDR3 region is CASSVGIGTDTQYF. The CDR3 DNA is TGTGCCAGCAGCGTAGGAATAGGCACAGATACGCAGTATTTT.

The chain links TRBV7-6 to TRBJ2-1; TRBD2 matches at 12 bases. From germline, CDR1 is SGHVS and CDR2 FNYEAQ. This CDR3 region has 16 residues. V gave up 1 base and J gave up 6 bases; unmatched junction bases: 4. This chain's CDR3 is CASSLVLLAGGNEQFF. Here the CDR3 DNA reads TGTGCCAGCAGCTTAGTTTTACTAGCGGGAGGCAATGAGCAGTTCTTC.

The chain is built from TRBV5-1 and TRBJ2-7, with D perhaps TRBD1 (5 bases). Germline assignment: CDR1 SGHRS and CDR2 YFSETQ. The CDR3 spans 14 residues. With 0 bases removed from V and 5 bases from J, the gap between germline ends came to 12 bases. The CDR3 bases are TGCGCCAGCAGCTTGGAAGGGGCGCCGGACGAGCAGTACTTC. It specifies CASSLEGAPDEQYF. The whole variable domain, remainder taken from reference TRBV5-1 and TRBJ2-7, is KAGVTQTPRYLIKTRGQQVTLSCSPISGHRSVSWYQQTPGQGLQFLFEYFSETQRNKGNFPGRFSGRQFSNSRSEMNVSTLELGDSALYLCASSLEGAPDEQYFGPGTRLTVT.

With regard to this clone: Being one base from a much bigger clone, this may be a read error. The same CDR3 is also encoded by other DNA sequences in this sample. The genes are TRBV3-1 (or the pseudogene TRBV3-2) and TRBJ2-2, with 9 nucleotides matching TRBD2. The V gene's germline CDR1 is LGHDT and CDR2 YNNKEL (reference sequence). CDR3 size: 14 residues. The ends lost 2 bases at V and 6 bases at J; junction bases unmatched: 1. The CDR3 bases are TGTGCCAGCAGCCAAATAGCGGGGGCCGGGGAGCTGTTTTTT. It codes for CASSQIAGAGELFF.

CDR3 nucleotides: TGCGCCAGCAGCTTTGCGGCAACTAATGAAAAACTGTTTTTT. Translating it yields CASSFAATNEKLFF. This chain joins TRBV5-1 and TRBJ1-4; D is unclear. Germline CDR1 reads SGHRS; CDR2 reads YFSETQ. Trimming removed 2 bases at V and 0 bases at J, with 5 bases between. The CDR3 has 14 residues.

This clone was seen a handful of times. The rearrangement uses TRBV11-3 and TRBJ2-5, with D uncertain. CDR3 size: 14 residues. Trimming cost V 5 bases and J 2 bases, with 12 bases left between them. The germline CDR1 and CDR2 sequences are SGHNT and YENEEA. CDR3 sequence (DNA): TGTGCCAGCAGCCTTAGAAGAGGTCAAGAGACCCAGTACTTC. Amino acids: CASSLRRGQETQYF.